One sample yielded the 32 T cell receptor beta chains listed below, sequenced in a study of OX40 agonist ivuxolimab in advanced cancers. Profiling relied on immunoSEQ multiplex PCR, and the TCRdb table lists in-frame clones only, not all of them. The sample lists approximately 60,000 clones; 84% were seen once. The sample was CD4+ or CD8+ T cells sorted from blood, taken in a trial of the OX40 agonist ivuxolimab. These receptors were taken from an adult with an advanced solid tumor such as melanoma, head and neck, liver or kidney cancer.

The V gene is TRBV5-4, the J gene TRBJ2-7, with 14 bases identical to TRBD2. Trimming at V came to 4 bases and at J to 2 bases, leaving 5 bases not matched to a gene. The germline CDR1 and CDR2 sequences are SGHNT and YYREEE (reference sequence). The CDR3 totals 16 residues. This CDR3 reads CASSPATSGRAYEQYF. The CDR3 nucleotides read TGTGCCAGCAGCCCCGCGACTAGCGGGAGGGCCTACGAGCAGTACTTC.

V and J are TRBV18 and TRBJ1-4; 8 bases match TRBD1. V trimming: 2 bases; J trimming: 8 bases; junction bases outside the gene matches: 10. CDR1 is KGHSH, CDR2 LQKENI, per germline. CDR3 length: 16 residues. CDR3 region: CASSPFSGGGEEKLFF. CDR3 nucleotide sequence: TGTGCCAGCTCACCATTTTCAGGGGGCGGAGAGGAAAAACTGTTTTTT.

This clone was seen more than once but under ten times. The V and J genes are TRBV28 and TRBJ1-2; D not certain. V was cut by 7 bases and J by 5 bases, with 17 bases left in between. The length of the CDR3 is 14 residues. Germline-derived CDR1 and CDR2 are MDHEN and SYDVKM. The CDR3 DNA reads TGTGCCAGCACCCCCGGTGACGGGCGGTATGGCTACACCTTC. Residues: CASTPGDGRYGYTF.

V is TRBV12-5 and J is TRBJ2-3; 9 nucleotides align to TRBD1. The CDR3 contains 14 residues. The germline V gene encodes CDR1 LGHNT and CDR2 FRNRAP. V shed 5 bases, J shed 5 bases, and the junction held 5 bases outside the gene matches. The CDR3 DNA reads TGTGCTAGTGGTCCCGGGACAGGGAAAGATACGCAGTATTTT. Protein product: CASGPGTGKDTQYF.

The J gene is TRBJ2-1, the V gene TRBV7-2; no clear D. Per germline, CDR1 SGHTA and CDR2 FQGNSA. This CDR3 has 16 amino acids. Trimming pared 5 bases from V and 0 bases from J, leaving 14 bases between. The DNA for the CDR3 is TGTGCCAGCAGCCCATGGGTCAGCGCCTCCTACAATGAGCAGTTCTTC. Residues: CASSPWVSASYNEQFF.

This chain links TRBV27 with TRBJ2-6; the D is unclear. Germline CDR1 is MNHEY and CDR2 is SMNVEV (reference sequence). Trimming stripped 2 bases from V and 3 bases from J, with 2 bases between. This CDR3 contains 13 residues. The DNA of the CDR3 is TGTGCCAGCAGTTTAAATGGGGCCAACGTCCTGACTTTC. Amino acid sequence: CASSLNGANVLTF.

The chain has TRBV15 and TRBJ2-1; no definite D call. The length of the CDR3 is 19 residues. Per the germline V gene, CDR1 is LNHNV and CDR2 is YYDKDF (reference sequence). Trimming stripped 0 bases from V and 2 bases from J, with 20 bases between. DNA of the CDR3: TGTGCCACCAGCAGAGATCTGGCGGAGCCCTCCTTCCCCTACAATGAGCAGTTCTTC. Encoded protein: CATSRDLAEPSFPYNEQFF.

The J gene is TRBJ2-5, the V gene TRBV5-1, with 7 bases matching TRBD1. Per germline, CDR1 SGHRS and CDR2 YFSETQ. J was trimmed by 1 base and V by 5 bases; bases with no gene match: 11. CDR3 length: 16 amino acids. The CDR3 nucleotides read TGCGCCAGCAGTTTTGGGTCGTCAGGGGGCCAAGAGACCCAGTACTTC. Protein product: CASSFGSSGGQETQYF.

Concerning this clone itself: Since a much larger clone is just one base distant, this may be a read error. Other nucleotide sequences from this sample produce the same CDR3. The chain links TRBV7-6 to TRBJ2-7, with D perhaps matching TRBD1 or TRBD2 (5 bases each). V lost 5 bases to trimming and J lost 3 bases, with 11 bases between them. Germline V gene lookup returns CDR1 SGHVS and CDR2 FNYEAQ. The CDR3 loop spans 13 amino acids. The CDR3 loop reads CASSPGPNYEQYF. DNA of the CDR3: TGTGCCAGCAGCCCGGGACCAAACTACGAGCAGTACTTC.

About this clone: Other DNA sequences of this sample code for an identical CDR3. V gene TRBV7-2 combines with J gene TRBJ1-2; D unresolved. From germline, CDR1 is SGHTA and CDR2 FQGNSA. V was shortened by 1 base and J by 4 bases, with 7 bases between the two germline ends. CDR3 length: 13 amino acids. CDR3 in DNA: TGTGCCAGCAGCTTAGGAGGGTCCTATGGCTACACCTTC. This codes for CASSLGGSYGYTF.

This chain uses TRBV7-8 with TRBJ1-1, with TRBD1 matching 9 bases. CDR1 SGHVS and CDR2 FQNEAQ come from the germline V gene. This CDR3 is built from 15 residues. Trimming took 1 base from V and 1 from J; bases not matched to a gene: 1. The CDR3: CASSLEDRGNTEAFF. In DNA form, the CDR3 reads TGTGCCAGCAGCTTAGAGGACAGGGGGAACACTGAAGCTTTCTTT.

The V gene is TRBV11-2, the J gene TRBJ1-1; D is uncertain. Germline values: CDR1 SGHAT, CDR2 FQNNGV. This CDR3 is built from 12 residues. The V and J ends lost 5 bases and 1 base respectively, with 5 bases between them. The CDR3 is CASSNSNTEAFF. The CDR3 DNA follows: TGTGCCAGCAGCAACTCGAACACTGAAGCTTTCTTT.

The CDR3: CASSTRGTGGREQYF. The CDR3 nucleotides read TGTGCCAGCAGCACAAGAGGCACAGGGGGTCGGGAGCAGTACTTC. This chain joins TRBV6-1 and TRBJ2-7; 8 nucleotides line up with TRBD1. The CDR3 sequence is 15 residues long. CDR1 is MNHNS, CDR2 SASEGT, per germline. The V and J ends lost 6 bases and 7 bases, in that order; junction bases with no gene match: 14.

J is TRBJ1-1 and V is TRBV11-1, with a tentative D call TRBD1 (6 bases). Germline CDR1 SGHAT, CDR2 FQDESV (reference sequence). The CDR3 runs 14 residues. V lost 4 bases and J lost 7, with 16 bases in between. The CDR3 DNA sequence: TGTGCCAGCAGCTCCAGGGGCCGGGGAAGTGAAGCTTTCTTT. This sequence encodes CASSSRGRGSEAFF. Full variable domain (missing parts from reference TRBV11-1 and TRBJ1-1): EAEVAQSPRYKITEKSQAVAFWCDPISGHATLYWYRQILGQGPELLVQFQDESVVDDSQLPKDRFSAERLKGVDSTLKIQPAELGDSAMYLCASSSRGRGSEAFFGQGTRLTVV.

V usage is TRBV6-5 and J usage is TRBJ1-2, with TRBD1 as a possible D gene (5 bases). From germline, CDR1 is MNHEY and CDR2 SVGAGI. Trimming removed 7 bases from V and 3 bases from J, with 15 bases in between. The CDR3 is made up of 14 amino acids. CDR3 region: CASKRQTVDYGYTF. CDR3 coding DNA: TGTGCCAGCAAGAGACAGACGGTAGACTATGGCTACACCTTC.

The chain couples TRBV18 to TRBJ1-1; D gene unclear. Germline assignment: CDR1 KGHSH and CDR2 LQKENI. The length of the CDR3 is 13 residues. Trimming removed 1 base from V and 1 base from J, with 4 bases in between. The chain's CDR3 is CASSPLPNTEAFF. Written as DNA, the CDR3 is TGTGCCAGCTCACCACTCCCGAACACTGAAGCTTTCTTT.

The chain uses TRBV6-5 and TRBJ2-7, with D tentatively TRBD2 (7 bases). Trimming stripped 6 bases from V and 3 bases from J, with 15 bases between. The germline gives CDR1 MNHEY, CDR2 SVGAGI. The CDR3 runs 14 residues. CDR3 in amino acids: CASRPLGGGYEQYF. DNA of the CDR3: TGTGCCAGCAGGCCACTAGGGGGGGGCTACGAGCAGTACTTC.

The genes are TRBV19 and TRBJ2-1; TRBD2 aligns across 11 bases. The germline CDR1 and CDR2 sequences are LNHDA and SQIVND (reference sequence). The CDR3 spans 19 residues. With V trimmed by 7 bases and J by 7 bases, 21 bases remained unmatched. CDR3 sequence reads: CASKSVGLAGGHAQNEQFF. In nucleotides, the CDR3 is TGTGCCAGTAAGTCGGTAGGGCTAGCGGGAGGACACGCTCAAAATGAGCAGTTCTTC. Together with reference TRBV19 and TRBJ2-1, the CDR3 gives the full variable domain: DGGITQSPKYLFRKEGQNVTLSCEQNLNHDAMYWYRQDPGQGLRLIYYSQIVNDFQKGDIAEGYSVSREKKESFPLTVTSAQKNPTAFYLCASKSVGLAGGHAQNEQFFGPGTRLTVL.

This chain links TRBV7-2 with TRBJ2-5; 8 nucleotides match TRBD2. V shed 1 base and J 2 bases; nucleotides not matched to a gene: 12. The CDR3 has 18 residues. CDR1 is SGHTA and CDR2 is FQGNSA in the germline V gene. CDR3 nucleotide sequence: TGTGCCAGCAGCTTAGGAGACATGGCGGGGGGCTTACAAGAGACCCAGTACTTC. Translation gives CASSLGDMAGGLQETQYF.

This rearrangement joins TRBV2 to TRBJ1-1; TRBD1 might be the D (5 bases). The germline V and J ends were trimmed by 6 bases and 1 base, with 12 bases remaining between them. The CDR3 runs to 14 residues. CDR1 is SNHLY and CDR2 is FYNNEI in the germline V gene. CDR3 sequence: CASSSGTANTEAFF. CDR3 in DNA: TGTGCCAGCAGCTCCGGGACCGCGAACACTGAAGCTTTCTTT.

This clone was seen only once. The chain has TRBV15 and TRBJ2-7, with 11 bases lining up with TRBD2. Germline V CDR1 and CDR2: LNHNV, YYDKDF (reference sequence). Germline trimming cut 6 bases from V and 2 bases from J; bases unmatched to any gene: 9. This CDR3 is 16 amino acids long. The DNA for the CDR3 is TGTGCCACCAGTCGAGGGGCTAGCGGGGGGACCTACGAGCAGTACTTC. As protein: CATSRGASGGTYEQYF.

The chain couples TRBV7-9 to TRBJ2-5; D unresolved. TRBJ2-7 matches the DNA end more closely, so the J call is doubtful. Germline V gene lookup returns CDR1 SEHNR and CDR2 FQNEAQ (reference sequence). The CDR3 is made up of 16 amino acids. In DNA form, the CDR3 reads TGTGCCAGCAGCTTATCCCCCTCGGAGCCAGCCTACGAGCAGTACTTC. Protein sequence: CASSLSPSEPAYEQYF.

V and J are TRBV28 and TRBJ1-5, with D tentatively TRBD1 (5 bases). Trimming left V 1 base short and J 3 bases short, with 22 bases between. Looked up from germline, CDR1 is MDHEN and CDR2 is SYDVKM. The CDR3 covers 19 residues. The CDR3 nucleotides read TGTGCCAGCAGTTTATCCCCCCTGAAACAGGTGCGGCCCAATCAGCCCCAGCATTTT. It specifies CASSLSPLKQVRPNQPQHF.

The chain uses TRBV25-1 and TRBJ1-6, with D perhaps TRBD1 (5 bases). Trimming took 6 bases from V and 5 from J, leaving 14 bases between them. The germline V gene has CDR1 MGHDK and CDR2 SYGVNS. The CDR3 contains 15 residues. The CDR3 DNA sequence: TGTGCCAGCAGGCCAGCGGGACGGAATAATTCACCCCTCCACTTT. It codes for CASRPAGRNNSPLHF.

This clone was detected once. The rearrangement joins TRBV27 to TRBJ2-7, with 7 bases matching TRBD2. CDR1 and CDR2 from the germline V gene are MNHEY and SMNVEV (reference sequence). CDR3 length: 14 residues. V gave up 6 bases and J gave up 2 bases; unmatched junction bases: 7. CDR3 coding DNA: TGTGCCAGCAGCCGCCCCGGGACTACCTACGAGCAGTACTTC. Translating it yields CASSRPGTTYEQYF.

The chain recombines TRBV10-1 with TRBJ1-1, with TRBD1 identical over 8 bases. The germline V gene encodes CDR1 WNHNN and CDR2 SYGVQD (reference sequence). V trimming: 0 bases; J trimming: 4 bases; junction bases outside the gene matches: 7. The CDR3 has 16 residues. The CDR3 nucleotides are TGCGCCAGCAGTGAGTCTGGACAGGGCGGGGGCACTGAAGCTTTCTTT. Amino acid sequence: CASSESGQGGGTEAFF.

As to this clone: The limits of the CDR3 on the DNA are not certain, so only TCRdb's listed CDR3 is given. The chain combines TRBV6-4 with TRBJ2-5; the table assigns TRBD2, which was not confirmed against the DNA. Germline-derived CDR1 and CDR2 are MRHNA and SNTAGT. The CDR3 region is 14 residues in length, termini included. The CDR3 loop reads CARSYGCTRYEQYF.

DNA of the CDR3: TGTGCCAGCAGCTTAGTGGGCTACGAGCAGTACTTC. Translation gives CASSLVGYEQYF. This chain links TRBV7-2 with TRBJ2-5; D ambiguous. The better agreement between TRBJ2-7 and the DNA end casts doubt on the J call. This CDR3 has 12 residues. Germline values: CDR1 SGHTA, CDR2 FQGNSA.

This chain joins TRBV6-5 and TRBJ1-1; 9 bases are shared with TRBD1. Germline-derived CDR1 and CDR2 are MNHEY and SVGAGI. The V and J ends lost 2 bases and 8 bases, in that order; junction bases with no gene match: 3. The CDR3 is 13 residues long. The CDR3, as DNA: TGTGCCAGCAGTTACCCCGGGACAGGGGAAGCTTTCTTT. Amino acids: CASSYPGTGEAFF.

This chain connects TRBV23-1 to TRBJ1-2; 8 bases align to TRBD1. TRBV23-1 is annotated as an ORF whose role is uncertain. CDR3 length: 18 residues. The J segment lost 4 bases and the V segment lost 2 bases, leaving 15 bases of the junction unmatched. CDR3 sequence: CASSQRVWEQGGCYGYTF. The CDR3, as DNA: TGCGCCAGCAGTCAAAGGGTATGGGAACAGGGGGGGTGCTATGGCTACACCTTC.

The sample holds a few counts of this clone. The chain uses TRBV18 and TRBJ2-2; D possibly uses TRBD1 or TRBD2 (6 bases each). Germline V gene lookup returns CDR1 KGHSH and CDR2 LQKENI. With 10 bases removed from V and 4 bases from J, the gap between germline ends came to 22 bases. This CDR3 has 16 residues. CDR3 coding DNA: TGTGCCACCCCCGCCGGGCCCGGAGGGGGCACCGGGGAGCTGTTTTTT. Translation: CATPAGPGGGTGELFF.

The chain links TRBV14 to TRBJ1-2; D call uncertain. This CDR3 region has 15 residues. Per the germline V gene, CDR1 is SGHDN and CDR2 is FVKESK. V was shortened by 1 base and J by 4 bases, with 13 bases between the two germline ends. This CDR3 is CASSQGLQKAYGYTF. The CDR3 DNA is TGTGCCAGCAGCCAAGGTCTACAGAAGGCCTATGGCTACACCTTC.